This TCR beta chain comes out of a study of shared clonotypes between healthy human individuals. Study information: Per donor, CD8 memory used one plate, CD8 naive used two, CD4 memory used three and CD4 naive used three.

This CDR3 has 14 residues. V shed 1 base and J shed 5 bases, with 12 bases lying between them. CDR1 is WNHNN, CDR2 SYGVQD, per germline (reference sequence). This clone was picked up one time. As yet, its antigen is unknown. Study findings and constraints: Rarefaction demonstrated incomplete sorted-subset sequencing despite large depth. Expectations were that clonotype sharing among donors would be affected by sequencing depth.

As defined, naive CD8 cells were CD45RO-negative and positively selected for CCR7, with terminally differentiated effector memory CD45RA+ cells excluded. Sorted-subset replicate PCR reactions were performed with about 200 ng DNA, corresponding to tens of thousands of T cell genomes. Clones were sequenced by immunoSEQ multiplex PCR, and TCRdb holds only the in-frame ones, with some missing. The sample shows about 2.1 million clones, over 85% of them seen only once. The TCR originated in a man aged 18 to 30 in good health. Some clones in this sample may be carry-over from other donors' samples. The chain is built from TRBV10-1 and TRBJ2-7; the D is unclear. Sequences were obtained from naive CD8+ T cells from PBMCs. In nucleotides, the CDR3 is TGCGCCAGCAGTGAGTTATGGCAGACGAACGAGCAGTACTTC. Encoded protein: CASSELWQTNEQYF.